This entry lists 25 T cell receptor beta chains sequenced from one sample in a study of T-cell memory formation after mild COVID-19. One entry per CDR3 protein results from TCRdb running MiXCR on the 5' RACE reads. Here the sample spans fewer than 700,000 distinct CDR3 sequences, roughly 20% being singletons. The sequenced sample was PBMCs or a T cell subset sorted from them (not recorded which). The receptors come from an adult woman who had mild COVID-19 (a few samples of this study predate the infection). Cell type and time point are not known.

In its sample, this clonotype was seen a few times. This rearrangement joins TRBV9 to TRBJ2-3; D unclear. The CDR3 covers 13 residues. The germline V gene has CDR1 SGDLS and CDR2 YYNGEE. V lost 0 bases to trimming and J lost 4 bases, with 6 bases between them. The CDR3 bases are TGTGCCAGCAGCGTAGTTGGGTCAGATACGCAGTATTTT. It codes for CASSVVGSDTQYF.

The rearrangement uses TRBV20-1 and TRBJ2-5; the match to TRBD2 covers 8 bases. CDR1 is DFQATT and CDR2 is SNEGSKA in the germline V gene (reference sequence). The ends lost 0 bases at V and 4 bases at J; junction bases unmatched: 7. The CDR3 is 15 residues long. This chain's CDR3 is CSARDLIAGTETQYF. CDR3 coding DNA: TGCAGTGCTAGAGATTTGATAGCGGGGACAGAGACCCAGTACTTC.

The genes are TRBV6-5 and TRBJ2-7; 9 bases agree with TRBD2. The junction had 9 bases not matched to a gene; V was cut back by 9 bases and J by 3 bases. The germline gives CDR1 MNHEY, CDR2 SVGAGI. The CDR3 extends over 14 amino acids. This chain's CDR3 is CASSGAGGDYEQYF. DNA for the CDR3: TGTGCCAGTTCGGGGGCGGGAGGGGACTACGAGCAGTACTTC.

The rearrangement links TRBV6-2 or TRBV6-3 to TRBJ2-1, with TRBD2 identical over 12 bases. Per germline, CDR1 MNHEY and CDR2 SVGEGT. The CDR3 contains 16 residues. V gave up 4 bases and J gave up 8 bases; unmatched junction bases: 9. CDR3 protein: CASSSNRLAGVHEQFF. DNA of the CDR3: TGTGCCAGCAGTTCTAATAGACTAGCGGGAGTCCATGAGCAGTTCTTC.

This clonotype was seen a few times. V and J are TRBV12-5 and TRBJ2-5; TRBD1 might be the D (5 bases). The CDR3 sequence is 14 residues long. The V end lost 1 base, the J end lost 4 bases, and 10 bases lay between the germline ends. Germline V gives CDR1 LGHNT, CDR2 FRNRAP. CDR3 loop: CASGLGQLIETQYF. DNA for the CDR3: TGTGCTAGTGGTTTGGGACAGCTTATAGAGACCCAGTACTTC. Full variable domain (remainder filled in from reference TRBV12-5 and TRBJ2-5): DARVTQTPRHKVTEMGQEVTMRCQPILGHNTVFWYRQTMMQGLELLAYFRNRAPLDDSGMPKDRFSAEMPDATLATLKIQPSEPRDSAVYFCASGLGQLIETQYFGPGTRLLVL.

The chain uses TRBV29-1 and TRBJ2-5; D call uncertain. The CDR3 is 12 residues long. V was trimmed by 7 bases and J by 5 bases, leaving 14 bases between them. CDR1 is SQVTM and CDR2 is ANQGSEA in the germline V gene. The CDR3 spells CSAEPDLETQYF. The CDR3 nucleotides are TGCAGCGCTGAGCCGGATCTGGAGACCCAGTACTTC.

The chain couples TRBV11-2 to TRBJ1-2, with a tentative D call TRBD1 (5 bases). This CDR3 comprises 12 residues. Germline V gives CDR1 SGHAT, CDR2 FQNNGV. Trimming shortened V by 4 bases and J by 7 bases, and 10 bases separated the two germline ends. CDR3 nucleotides: TGTGCCAGCAGCTCACCGGGGGGTGGCTACACCTTC. Its translation: CASSSPGGGYTF.

V is TRBV20-1 and J is TRBJ1-1; D uncertain. From germline, CDR1 is DFQATT and CDR2 SNEGSKA (reference sequence). The CDR3 is 14 residues long. V was trimmed by 6 bases and J by 0 bases, leaving 14 bases between them. The CDR3 region is CSATTPTLNTEAFF. The CDR3 coding sequence is TGCAGTGCAACGACCCCCACCCTGAACACTGAAGCTTTCTTT.

This clonotype was recorded a few times. J is TRBJ2-7 and V is TRBV20-1; D ambiguous. This CDR3 comprises 14 residues. The germline V gene encodes CDR1 DFQATT and CDR2 SNEGSKA (reference sequence). Trimming shortened V by 1 base and J by 0 bases, and 10 bases separated the two germline ends. CDR3 bases: TGCAGTGCTAGAGCCCGTGGTACCTCCTACGAGCAGTACTTC. Its translation: CSARARGTSYEQYF.

The rearrangement uses TRBV20-1 and TRBJ2-1, with 9 bases lining up with TRBD1. Germline CDR1 DFQATT, CDR2 SNEGSKA (reference sequence). The V segment lost 6 bases and the J segment 5 bases; nucleotides outside the gene matches: 11. The CDR3 length is 15 residues. The chain's CDR3 is CSAVSRDREHNEQFF. CDR3 coding DNA: TGCAGTGCGGTGAGCAGGGACAGGGAACACAATGAGCAGTTCTTC.

The chain links TRBV5-1 to TRBJ2-3, with TRBD2 matching 7 bases. This CDR3 has 15 amino acids. Unmatched junction bases numbered 4, after V lost 1 base and J lost 2 bases. Germline values: CDR1 SGHRS, CDR2 YFSETQ. The DNA for the CDR3 is TGCGCCAGCAGCTTGCCTAGCGGATACACAGATACGCAGTATTTT. It is translated as CASSLPSGYTDTQYF.

This clonotype has more than one count but fewer than ten. V usage is TRBV5-6 and J usage is TRBJ2-1; TRBD2 aligns across 8 bases. The ends lost 7 bases at V and 3 bases at J; junction bases unmatched: 6. CDR1 and CDR2 (germline): SGHDT, YYEEEE. The CDR3 spans 14 residues. The DNA of the CDR3 is TGTGCCAGCTGCCCGGGACTAGACTACAATGAGCAGTTCTTC. It yields the protein CASCPGLDYNEQFF. The full variable domain, with the rest looked up from reference TRBV5-6 and TRBJ2-1, is DAGVTQSPTHLIKTRGQQVTLRCSPKSGHDTVSWYQQALGQGPQFIFQYYEEEERQRGNFPDRFSGHQFPNYSSELNVNALLLGDSALYLCASCPGLDYNEQFFGPGTRLTVL.

This clonotype has ten or more counts. V and J are TRBV6-5 and TRBJ2-7; D is perhaps TRBD2 (6 bases). The V gene's germline CDR1 is MNHEY and CDR2 SVGAGI. V was cut by 2 bases and J by 6 bases, with 11 bases left in between. CDR3 length equals 13 residues. The CDR3 spells CASSYEGAGEQYF. The CDR3 nucleotides read TGTGCCAGCAGTTACGAGGGAGCGGGCGAGCAGTACTTC.

The chain recombines TRBV14 with TRBJ2-1; no firm D call. CDR1 and CDR2 (germline): SGHDN, FVKESK. Trimming pared 2 bases from V and 8 bases from J, leaving 19 bases between. This CDR3 has 16 amino acids. CDR3 residues: CASSQWSGFILDEQFF. CDR3 DNA: TGTGCCAGCAGCCAATGGAGTGGGTTTATTTTGGATGAGCAGTTCTTC.

Regarding this clonotype: A read error may produce the germline difference seen at one junction end. The chain employs TRBV11-1 and TRBJ2-1; D unclear. The CDR3 runs to 13 residues. CDR1 is SGHAT and CDR2 is FQDESV in the germline V gene (reference sequence). The CDR3 loop is CASSSALYTEQFF. CDR3 coding DNA: TGTGCCAGCAGCTCAGCCCTCTACACTGAGCAGTTCTTC.

The chain combines TRBV12-3 or TRBV12-4 with TRBJ1-1; no reliable D call. V lost 8 bases, J lost 0 bases, and 4 bases lay in between. CDR3 length: 11 residues. The CDR3 is CASALNTEAFF. The CDR3, as DNA: TGTGCCAGCGCCTTGAACACTGAAGCTTTCTTT.

There are a few counts of this clonotype. The rearrangement joins TRBV4-1 to TRBJ2-1; TRBD1 agrees at 8 bases. J gave up 1 base and V 1 base, and 9 bases lay outside the gene matches. CDR1 is MGHRA and CDR2 is YSYEKL in the germline V gene. This CDR3 has 18 amino acids. In DNA form, the CDR3 reads TGCGCCAGCAGCCAAGTTCAGGGGGCGCTTGAGTCCTACAATGAGCAGTTCTTC. Its translation is CASSQVQGALESYNEQFF.

The table lists this clonotype with a few counts. The V and J genes are TRBV7-2 and TRBJ1-5, with D uncertain. This CDR3 comprises 12 residues. Germline-derived CDR1 and CDR2 are SGHTA and FQGNSA. V was cut by 3 bases and J by 5 bases, with 5 bases left in between. The CDR3 nucleotides read TGTGCCAGCAGCTTTCTGGATCAGCCCCAGCATTTT. It encodes CASSFLDQPQHF. The full variable domain, completed using reference TRBV7-2 and TRBJ1-5, is GAGVSQSPSNKVTEKGKDVELRCDPISGHTALYWYRQSLGQGLEFLIYFQGNSAPDKSGLPSDRFSAERTGGSVSTLTIQRTQQEDSAVYLCASSFLDQPQHFGDGTRLSIL.

V and J are TRBV5-1 and TRBJ2-5; possible D gene TRBD1, 5 bases. This CDR3 has 15 amino acids. Per germline, CDR1 SGHRS and CDR2 YFSETQ. Deletions cut 1 base from V and 5 bases from J, with 15 bases between. CDR3 sequence: CASSLTGTGSETQYF. The CDR3 DNA follows: TGCGCCAGCAGCTTGACAGGTACTGGTTCGGAGACCCAGTACTTC.

This clonotype was recorded many times. The chain uses TRBV13 and TRBJ2-1; 9 bases agree with TRBD2. Unmatched junction bases numbered 7, after V lost 5 bases and J lost 5 bases. The CDR3 runs 15 residues. Germline V gene lookup returns CDR1 PRHDT and CDR2 FYEKMQ (reference sequence). CDR3 residues: CASSRPSGDDNEQFF. In DNA, the CDR3 is TGTGCCAGCAGCCGACCTAGCGGGGATGACAATGAGCAGTTCTTC.

The rearrangement links TRBV3-1 to TRBJ1-1, with a possible D match to TRBD1 (5 bases). Trimming removed 0 bases from V and 4 bases from J, with 12 bases in between. CDR1 is LGHDT, CDR2 YNNKEL, per germline (reference sequence). The CDR3 has 15 amino acids. In DNA, the CDR3 is TGTGCCAGCAGCCAAGACAGGGAATGGACCACTGAAGCTTTCTTT. It codes for CASSQDREWTTEAFF.

This chain joins TRBV20-1 and TRBJ2-7; D may be TRBD2 (7 bases). The V end was cut by 3 bases, the J end by 9 bases, with 21 bases between. CDR3 length: 14 amino acids. Germline V gene lookup returns CDR1 DFQATT and CDR2 SNEGSKA (reference sequence). CDR3 loop: CSARGRRSGGVQYF. DNA of the CDR3: TGCAGTGCTAGGGGCCGGAGGTCGGGGGGCGTGCAGTACTTC.

With respect to this clonotype: The junction departs from the called germline gene at one end, perhaps through a read error. The J gene is TRBJ2-1, the V gene TRBV7-6, with 9 bases lining up with TRBD2. Looked up from germline, CDR1 is SGHVS and CDR2 is FNYEAQ. The CDR3 sequence is 16 residues long. CDR3: CASSSGGGAFYNEQFF. The CDR3 DNA follows: TGTGCCAGCAGCTCTGGCGGGGGGGCCTTCTACAACGAGCAGTTCTTC.

The chain combines TRBV2 with TRBJ2-1; unclear D gene. Germline CDR1 is SNHLY and CDR2 is FYNNEI. There are 14 residues in the CDR3. Trimming shortened V by 7 bases and J by 0 bases, and 10 bases separated the two germline ends. The CDR3 DNA follows: TGTGCCAGCACCGATACCAACTCCTACAATGAGCAGTTCTTC. Its protein is CASTDTNSYNEQFF.

This clonotype came up a few times. This sequence joins TRBV18 and TRBJ1-1, with D possibly matching TRBD1 (6 bases). CDR1 is KGHSH, CDR2 LQKENI, per germline. The CDR3 has 17 residues. V dropped 3 bases and J dropped 3 bases, with 20 bases sitting between them. CDR3 amino acids: CASSPNRARWSDTEAFF. CDR3 nucleotides: TGTGCCAGCTCACCGAACAGGGCCCGGTGGTCGGACACTGAAGCTTTCTTT.